A single TCR beta chain is shown here with its context. Its antigen is currently unknown. PCR primers comprised 60 Vbeta and 13 Jbeta primers. Original handling: Later reanalysis found 80 million or so unique TCR beta chains, around 11 million of them shared. The method was immunoSEQ multiplex PCR; TCRdb's version includes in-frame clones alone and lacks a portion of them. That table furnishes V, J and clone size, whereas the DNA furnished D and trimming. Of roughly 160,000 clones listed, 65% to 85% are singletons. This entry is derived from a study of cytomegalovirus exposure and HLA in healthy donors. Study-wide results and caveats: In an earlier analysis, most TCR beta V segments were productive about 87% or about 30% of the time.

V gave up 3 bases and J gave up 5 bases; unmatched junction bases: 3. The germline gives CDR1 SGDLS, CDR2 YYNGEE. The CDR3 has 14 residues. Sequenced material: PBMCs. V gene TRBV9 combines with J gene TRBJ1-1, with 11 bases matching TRBD1. This TCR was recovered from a boy aged 2-15 years in good health and CMV-seronegative. The CDR3: CASSGRDRGTEAFF. In DNA form, the CDR3 reads TGTGCCAGCAGCGGCCGGGACAGGGGGACTGAAGCTTTCTTT.